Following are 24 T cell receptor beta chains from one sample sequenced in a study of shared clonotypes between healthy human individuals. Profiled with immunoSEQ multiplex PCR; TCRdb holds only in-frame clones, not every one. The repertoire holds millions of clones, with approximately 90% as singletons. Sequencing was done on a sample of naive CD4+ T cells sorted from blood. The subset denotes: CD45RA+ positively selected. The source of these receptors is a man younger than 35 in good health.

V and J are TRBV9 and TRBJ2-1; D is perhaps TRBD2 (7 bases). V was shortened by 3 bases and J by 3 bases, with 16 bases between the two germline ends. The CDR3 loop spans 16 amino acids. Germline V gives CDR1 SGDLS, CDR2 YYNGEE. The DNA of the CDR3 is TGTGCCAGCAGCGCCGGGGGGCTAAGGGGCTACAATGAGCAGTTCTTC. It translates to CASSAGGLRGYNEQFF.

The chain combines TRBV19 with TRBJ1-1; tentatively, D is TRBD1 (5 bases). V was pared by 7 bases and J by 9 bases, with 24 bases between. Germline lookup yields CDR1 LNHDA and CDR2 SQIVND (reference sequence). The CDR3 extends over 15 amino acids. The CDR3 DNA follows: TGTGCCAGTACCCTTATAGGAGGGGACGGGACCCAAGCTTTCTTT. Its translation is CASTLIGGDGTQAFF.

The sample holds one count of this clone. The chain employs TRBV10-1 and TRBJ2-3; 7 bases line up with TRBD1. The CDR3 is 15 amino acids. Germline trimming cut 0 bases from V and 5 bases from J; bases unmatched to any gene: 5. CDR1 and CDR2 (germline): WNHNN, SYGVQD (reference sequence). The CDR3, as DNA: TGCGCCAGCAGTGAGTCGACAAGGGGGCAAGATACGCAGTATTTT. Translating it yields CASSESTRGQDTQYF.

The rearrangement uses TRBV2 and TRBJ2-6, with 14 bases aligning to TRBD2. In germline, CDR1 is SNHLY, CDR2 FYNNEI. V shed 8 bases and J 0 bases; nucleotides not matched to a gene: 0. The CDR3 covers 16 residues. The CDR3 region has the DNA TGTGCCAGCGGGACTAGCGGGAGCTCTGGGGCCAACGTCCTGACTTTC. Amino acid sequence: CASGTSGSSGANVLTF.

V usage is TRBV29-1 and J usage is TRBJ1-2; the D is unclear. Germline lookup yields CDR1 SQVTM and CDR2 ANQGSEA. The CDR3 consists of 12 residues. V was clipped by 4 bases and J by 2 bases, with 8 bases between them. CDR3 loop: CSVVALNYGYTF. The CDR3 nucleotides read TGCAGCGTTGTAGCCCTCAACTATGGCTACACCTTC.

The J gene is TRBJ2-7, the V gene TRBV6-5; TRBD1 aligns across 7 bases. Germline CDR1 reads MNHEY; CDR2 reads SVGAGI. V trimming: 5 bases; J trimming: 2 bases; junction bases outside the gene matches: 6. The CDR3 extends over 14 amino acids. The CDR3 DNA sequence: TGTGCCAGCAGTCCCACTACAGGGGCCTACGAGCAGTACTTC. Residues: CASSPTTGAYEQYF.

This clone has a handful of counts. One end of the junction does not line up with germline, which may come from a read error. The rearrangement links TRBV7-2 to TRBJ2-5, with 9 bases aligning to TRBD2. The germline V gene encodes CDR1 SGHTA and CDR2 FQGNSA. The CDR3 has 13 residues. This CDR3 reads CASSLAGSETQYF. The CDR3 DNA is TGTGCCAGCAGCCTAGCGGGATCAGAGACCCAGTACTTC.

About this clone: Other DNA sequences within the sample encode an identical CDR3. The CDR3 region is CASSSGLAGGSTDTQYF. CDR3 bases: TGCGCCAGCAGCTCGGGACTAGCGGGGGGAAGTACAGATACGCAGTATTTT. The V gene is TRBV5-1, the J gene TRBJ2-3; TRBD2 matches 15 bases. The CDR3 totals 17 residues. CDR1 and CDR2 (germline): SGHRS, YFSETQ. The trim removed 3 bases at V and 3 bases at J, leaving 5 bases unmatched.

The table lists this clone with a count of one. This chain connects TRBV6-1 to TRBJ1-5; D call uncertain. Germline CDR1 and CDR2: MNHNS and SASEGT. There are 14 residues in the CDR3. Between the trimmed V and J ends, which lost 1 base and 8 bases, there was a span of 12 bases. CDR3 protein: CASSEVYTEEPQHF. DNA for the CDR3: TGTGCCAGCAGTGAAGTGTACACCGAGGAGCCCCAGCATTTT.

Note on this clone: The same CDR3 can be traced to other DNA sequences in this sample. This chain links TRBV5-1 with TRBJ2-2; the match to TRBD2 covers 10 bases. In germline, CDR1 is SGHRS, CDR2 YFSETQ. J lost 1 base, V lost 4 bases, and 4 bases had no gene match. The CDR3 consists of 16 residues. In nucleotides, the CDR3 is TGCGCCAGCAGCCCTAGCGGGGGATTGAACACCGGGGAGCTGTTTTTT. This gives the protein CASSPSGGLNTGELFF.

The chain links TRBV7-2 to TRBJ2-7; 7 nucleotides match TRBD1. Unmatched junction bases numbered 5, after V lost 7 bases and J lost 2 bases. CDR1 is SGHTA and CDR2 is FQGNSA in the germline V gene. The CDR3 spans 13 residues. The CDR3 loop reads CASTVQGAYEQYF. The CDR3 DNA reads TGTGCCAGCACCGTGCAGGGGGCCTACGAGCAGTACTTC. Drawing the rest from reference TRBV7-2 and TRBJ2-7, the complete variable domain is GAGVSQSPSNKVTEKGKDVELRCDPISGHTALYWYRQSLGQGLEFLIYFQGNSAPDKSGLPSDRFSAERTGGSVSTLTIQRTQQEDSAVYLCASTVQGAYEQYFGPGTRLTVT.

In nucleotides, the CDR3 is TGTGCCAGCAATCCAGAGAACTATGGCTACACCTTC. This encodes CASNPENYGYTF. The chain links TRBV6-1 to TRBJ1-2, with no clear D. Germline V CDR1 and CDR2: MNHNS, SASEGT. Deletions cut 7 bases from V and 2 bases from J, with 8 bases between. This CDR3 has 12 residues.

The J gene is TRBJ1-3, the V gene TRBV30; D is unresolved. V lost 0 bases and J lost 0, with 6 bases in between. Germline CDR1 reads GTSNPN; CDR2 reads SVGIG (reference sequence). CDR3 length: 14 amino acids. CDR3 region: CAWSVPDSGNTIYF. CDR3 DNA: TGTGCCTGGAGTGTGCCCGACTCTGGAAACACCATATATTTT.

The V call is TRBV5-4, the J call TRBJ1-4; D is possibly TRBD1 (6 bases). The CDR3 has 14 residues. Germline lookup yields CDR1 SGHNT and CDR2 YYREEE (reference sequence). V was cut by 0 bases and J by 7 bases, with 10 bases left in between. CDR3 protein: CASSLVGASEKLFF. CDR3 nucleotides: TGTGCCAGCAGCTTGGTGGGGGCGTCTGAAAAACTGTTTTTT.

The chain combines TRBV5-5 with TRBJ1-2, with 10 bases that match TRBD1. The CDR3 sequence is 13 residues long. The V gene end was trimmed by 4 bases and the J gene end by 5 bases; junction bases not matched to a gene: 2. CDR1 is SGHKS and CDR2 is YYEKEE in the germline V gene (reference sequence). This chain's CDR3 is CASSEGQGYGYTF. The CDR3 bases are TGTGCCAGCAGCGAGGGACAGGGGTATGGCTACACCTTC.

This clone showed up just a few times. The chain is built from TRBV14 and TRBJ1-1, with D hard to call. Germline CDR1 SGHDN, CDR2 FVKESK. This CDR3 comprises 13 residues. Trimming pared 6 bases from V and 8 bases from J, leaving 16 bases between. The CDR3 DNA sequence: TGTGCCAGCAGACCCGACACGAGGATAGAAGCTTTCTTT. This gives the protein CASRPDTRIEAFF.

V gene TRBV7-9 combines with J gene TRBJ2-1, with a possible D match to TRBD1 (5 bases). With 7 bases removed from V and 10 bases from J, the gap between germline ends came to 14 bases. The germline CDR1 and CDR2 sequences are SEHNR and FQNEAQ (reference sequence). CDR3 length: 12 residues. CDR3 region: CASNSGSLEQFF. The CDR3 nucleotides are TGTGCCAGCAACTCAGGGTCATTGGAGCAGTTCTTC.

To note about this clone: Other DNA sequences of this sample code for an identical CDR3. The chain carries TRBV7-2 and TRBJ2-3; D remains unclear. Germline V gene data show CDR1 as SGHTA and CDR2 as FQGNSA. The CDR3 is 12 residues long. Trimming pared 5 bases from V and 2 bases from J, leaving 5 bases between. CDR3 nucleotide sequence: TGTGCCAGCAGCCTAGACACAGATACGCAGTATTTT. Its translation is CASSLDTDTQYF.

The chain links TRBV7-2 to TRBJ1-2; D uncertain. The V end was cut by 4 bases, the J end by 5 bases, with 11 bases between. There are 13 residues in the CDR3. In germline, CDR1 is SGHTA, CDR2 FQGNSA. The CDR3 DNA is TGTGCCAGCAGCTCCGCTAACCCATATGGCTACACCTTC. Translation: CASSSANPYGYTF. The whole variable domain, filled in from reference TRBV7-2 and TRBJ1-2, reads GAGVSQSPSNKVTEKGKDVELRCDPISGHTALYWYRQSLGQGLEFLIYFQGNSAPDKSGLPSDRFSAERTGGSVSTLTIQRTQQEDSAVYLCASSSANPYGYTFGSGTRLTVV.

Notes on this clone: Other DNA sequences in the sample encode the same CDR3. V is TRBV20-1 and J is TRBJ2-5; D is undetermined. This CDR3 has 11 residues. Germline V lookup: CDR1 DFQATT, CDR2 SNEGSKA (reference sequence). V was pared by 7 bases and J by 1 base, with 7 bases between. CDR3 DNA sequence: TGCAGTGTTGGGTCCCAAGAGACCCAGTACTTC. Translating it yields CSVGSQETQYF.

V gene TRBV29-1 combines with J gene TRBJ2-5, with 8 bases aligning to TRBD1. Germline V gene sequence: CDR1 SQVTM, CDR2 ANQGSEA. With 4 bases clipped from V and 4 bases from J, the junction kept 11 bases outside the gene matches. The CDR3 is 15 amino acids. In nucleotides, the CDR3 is TGCAGCGTTGCTCCACTCAACAGGGGGATAGAGACCCAGTACTTC. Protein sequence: CSVAPLNRGIETQYF.

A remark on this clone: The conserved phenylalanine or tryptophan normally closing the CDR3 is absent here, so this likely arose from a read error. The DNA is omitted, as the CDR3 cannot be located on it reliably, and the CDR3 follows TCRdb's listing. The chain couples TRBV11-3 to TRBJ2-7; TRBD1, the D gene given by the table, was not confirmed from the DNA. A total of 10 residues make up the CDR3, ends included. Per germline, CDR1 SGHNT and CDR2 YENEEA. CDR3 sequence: CASSLTRTGG.

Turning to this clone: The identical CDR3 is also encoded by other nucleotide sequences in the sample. The CDR3 is CASSGSGTDTQYF. Written as DNA, the CDR3 is TGTGCCAGTTCCGGGTCCGGCACAGATACGCAGTATTTT. The V gene is TRBV9, the J gene TRBJ2-3; D gene ambiguous. CDR1 and CDR2 (germline): SGDLS, YYNGEE. Trimming took off 8 bases at V and 1 base at J, with 11 bases between the two ends. There are 13 residues in the CDR3.

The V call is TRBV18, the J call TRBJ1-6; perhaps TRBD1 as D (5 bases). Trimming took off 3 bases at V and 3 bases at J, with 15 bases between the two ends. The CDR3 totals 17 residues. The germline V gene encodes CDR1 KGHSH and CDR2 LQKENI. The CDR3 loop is CASSPRRDLYYNSPLHF. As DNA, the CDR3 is TGTGCCAGCTCACCCAGGCGGGACCTCTACTATAATTCACCCCTCCACTTT. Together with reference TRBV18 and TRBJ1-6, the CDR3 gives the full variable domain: NAGVMQNPRHLVRRRGQEARLRCSPMKGHSHVYWYRQLPEEGLKFMVYLQKENIIDESGMPKERFSAEFPKEGPSILRIQQVVRGDSAAYFCASSPRRDLYYNSPLHFGNGTRLTVT.